This TCR beta chain was captured by sequencing in a study of blood T cell repertoires in COVID-19. In the study overall: Samples of COVID-19 (acute and convalescent) were obtained from the United States, Italy and Spain. PBMCs, B-cell-depleted T cells, or T cells were the source of the cDNA or gDNA that made up the material.

This clone has a single count. Authors' processing steps: Amplified reference gene primers provided the basis for estimating nucleated cell counts. Some clones are missing from TCRdb's copy, which holds only in-frame ones; the method was immunoSEQ multiplex PCR. The DNA gave D and trimming, while V, J and clone size come from that table. The repertoire holds 130,000 to 150,000 clones, with around 80% as singletons. The sequencing sample was made of peripheral blood. The receptor was derived from a woman in her sixties or seventies with acute or convalescent COVID-19.

CDR3 coding DNA: TGTGCCAGCAGCCACGATAAGGGACTAGCGGGAGGGCGGTCCTACGAGCAGTACTTC. This codes for CASSHDKGLAGGRSYEQYF. The chain couples TRBV4-2 to TRBJ2-7; TRBD2 matches at 16 bases. V shed 3 bases and J 1 base; nucleotides not matched to a gene: 9. This CDR3 is built from 19 residues. Germline V gives CDR1 LGHNA, CDR2 YNFKEQ.